Shown below are 21 T cell receptor beta chains from a single sample sequenced in a study of T cell responses to AZD1222 COVID-19 vaccine. Produced via immunoSEQ multiplex PCR; TCRdb's table is partial and in-frame only. Of 90,000 or so clones listed, over 70% are singletons. This specimen was peripheral blood, taken on day 0 of AZD1222 vaccination. The receptors shown here come from an adult in good health.

The rearrangement joins TRBV2 to TRBJ1-1, with 8 bases that match TRBD1. Trimming at V came to 6 bases and at J to 3 bases, leaving 12 bases not matched to a gene. This CDR3 is 16 amino acids long. Germline CDR1 is SNHLY and CDR2 is FYNNEI. The CDR3 nucleotides are TGTGCCAGCAGCCCTCGGGCCGGGACAGGAGACACTGAAGCTTTCTTT. It specifies CASSPRAGTGDTEAFF.

The chain employs TRBV27 and TRBJ2-1, with D maybe TRBD1 (6 bases). V lost 6 bases and J 10 bases, leaving 13 bases between the germline ends. CDR3 size: 12 residues. The germline V gene has CDR1 MNHEY and CDR2 SMNVEV (reference sequence). CDR3 loop: CASSKDSGEQFF. The CDR3 bases are TGTGCCAGCAGCAAGGACAGTGGGGAGCAGTTCTTC.

The CDR3 nucleotides read TGCGCCAGCAGCTTGGACTGGAACTCCTACAATGAGCAGTTCTTC. Translation gives CASSLDWNSYNEQFF. This chain uses TRBV5-1 with TRBJ2-1; D gene uncertain. The CDR3 length is 15 residues. Germline CDR1 reads SGHRS; CDR2 reads YFSETQ. The V gene lost 0 bases and the J gene lost 0 bases, with 7 bases spanning the gap.

The chain recombines TRBV28 with TRBJ1-3; 8 positions agree with TRBD1. V was pared by 4 bases and J by 4 bases, with 9 bases of the junction left unmatched. The CDR3 spans 16 residues. Germline assignment: CDR1 MDHEN and CDR2 SYDVKM. The chain's CDR3 is CASSWDRPSGGNTIYF. DNA for the CDR3: TGTGCCAGCAGTTGGGACAGGCCGTCCGGAGGAAACACCATATATTTT. The full variable domain, completed using reference TRBV28 and TRBJ1-3, is DVKVTQSSRYLVKRTGEKVFLECVQDMDHENMFWYRQDPGLGLRLIYFSYDVKMKEKGDIPEGYSVSREKKERFSLILESASTNQTSMYLCASSWDRPSGGNTIYFGEGSWLTVV.

The chain recombines TRBV19 with TRBJ1-1; the match to TRBD1 covers 7 bases. This CDR3 comprises 16 residues. V shed 3 bases and J 1 base; nucleotides not matched to a gene: 8. Germline loops: CDR1 LNHDA, CDR2 SQIVND (reference sequence). The DNA of the CDR3 is TGTGCCAGTAGTATGAGCACAGGGGTTGGGAACACTGAAGCTTTCTTT. Its translation: CASSMSTGVGNTEAFF.

This clone occurred once. This chain connects TRBV7-8 to TRBJ2-1; TRBD2 agrees at 8 bases. The CDR3 has 16 residues. Looked up from germline, CDR1 is SGHVS and CDR2 is FQNEAQ. V lost 5 bases, J lost 13 bases, and 19 bases stayed unmatched. For the CDR3, the DNA is TGTGCCAGCAGCCGGGAAGCGGGAGTACGACGCGGGGGTCAGTTCTTC. This encodes CASSREAGVRRGGQFF.

The gene calls are TRBV19 and TRBJ1-6; D is unresolved. This CDR3 is built from 15 residues. V was pared by 3 bases and J by 10 bases, with 16 bases between. CDR1 and CDR2 (germline): LNHDA, SQIVND (reference sequence). The CDR3, as DNA: TGTGCCAGTAGTATGGGCGGAGGGTCGGGCTCACCCCTCCACTTT. It yields the protein CASSMGGGSGSPLHF.

J is TRBJ1-2 and V is TRBV7-2; tentative D call: TRBD1 (5 bases). Germline CDR1 SGHTA, CDR2 FQGNSA. This CDR3 region has 13 residues. Trimming cost V 5 bases and J 5 bases, with 12 bases left between them. The DNA for the CDR3 is TGTGCCAGCAGCCGAGACAGATTATATGGCTACACCTTC. This gives the protein CASSRDRLYGYTF.

The V and J genes are TRBV28 and TRBJ2-5; 8 bases match TRBD2. Germline V lookup: CDR1 MDHEN, CDR2 SYDVKM. V trimming: 6 bases; J trimming: 2 bases; junction bases outside the gene matches: 8. This CDR3 is 15 amino acids long. This CDR3 reads CASRGLAVPQETQYF. CDR3 nucleotides: TGTGCCAGCAGAGGACTAGCAGTTCCTCAAGAGACCCAGTACTTC.

The rearrangement uses TRBV5-5 and TRBJ1-5, with 8 positions matching TRBD1. This CDR3 is built from 14 residues. The germline V gene has CDR1 SGHKS and CDR2 YYEKEE (reference sequence). The ends lost 5 bases at V and 5 bases at J; junction bases unmatched: 6. CDR3 bases: TGTGCCAGCAGGCGGACAGGGACAGATCAGCCCCAGCATTTT. Protein: CASRRTGTDQPQHF.

J is TRBJ1-3 and V is TRBV7-9; 8 nucleotides agree with TRBD1. V was pared by 5 bases and J by 4 bases, with 10 bases of the junction left unmatched. There are 16 residues in the CDR3. Germline CDR1 SEHNR, CDR2 FQNEAQ (reference sequence). The CDR3 coding sequence is TGTGCCAGCAGCCCGATAGGACAGGGACTCGGAAACACCATATATTTT. Its translation: CASSPIGQGLGNTIYF.

CDR3 sequence: CASSYLTLAGGVYEQYF. The DNA for the CDR3 is TGTGCCAGCAGTTACTTGACCCTAGCGGGAGGCGTCTACGAGCAGTACTTC. V gene TRBV6-8 combines with J gene TRBJ2-7; 11 bases are a match to TRBD2. Germline V gene data show CDR1 as MNHGY and CDR2 as SAAAGT. V was clipped by 1 base and J by 3 bases; unmatched bases: 8. The CDR3 is 17 amino acids.

The V call is TRBV12-3 or TRBV12-4, the J call TRBJ2-5, with D tentatively TRBD2 (6 bases). Trimming cost V 6 bases and J 3 bases, with 11 bases left between them. There are 13 residues in the CDR3. The CDR3 loop is CASSLSGKETQYF. The CDR3 region has the DNA TGTGCCAGCAGCCTTAGCGGAAAAGAGACCCAGTACTTC.

The V and J genes are TRBV5-5 and TRBJ1-5; D is ambiguous. Germline V gene sequence: CDR1 SGHKS, CDR2 YYEKEE (reference sequence). CDR3 length: 15 residues. Trimming shortened V by 4 bases and J by 2 bases, and 13 bases separated the two germline ends. For the CDR3, the DNA is TGTGCCAGCAGCAGCGGCCCGGTGGGCAATCAGCCCCAGCATTTT. Protein: CASSSGPVGNQPQHF.

The CDR3 here is CASSVTDLDTQYF. DNA for the CDR3: TGTGCCAGCAGCGTGACAGATCTGGATACGCAGTATTTT. The chain has TRBV9 and TRBJ2-3; a possible D gene is TRBD1 (5 bases). The CDR3 has 13 residues. Deletions cut 2 bases from V and 6 bases from J, with 10 bases between. Germline V CDR1 and CDR2: SGDLS, YYNGEE.

This clone was recorded once. This chain links TRBV25-1 with TRBJ2-2; no reliable D call. CDR1 and CDR2 from the germline V gene are MGHDK and SYGVNS. CDR3 size: 14 residues. Trimming took off 1 base at V and 3 bases at J, with 6 bases between the two ends. CDR3 region: CASSESHYTGELFF. The CDR3 bases are TGTGCCAGCAGTGAATCACACTACACCGGGGAGCTGTTTTTT.

This chain uses TRBV9 with TRBJ2-1, with 9 nucleotides matching TRBD2. Per germline, CDR1 SGDLS and CDR2 YYNGEE. The J segment lost 6 bases and the V segment lost 0 bases, leaving 4 bases of the junction unmatched. This CDR3 comprises 15 residues. In nucleotides, the CDR3 is TGTGCCAGCAGCGTAGGCCTAGCGGGGCTCAATGAGCAGTTCTTC. Protein: CASSVGLAGLNEQFF.

The CDR3: CATGTRQGNTEAFF. The CDR3, as DNA: TGTGCCACCGGGACCCGACAGGGGAACACTGAAGCTTTCTTT. The chain combines TRBV6-5 with TRBJ1-1; 7 positions agree with TRBD1. The CDR3 length is 14 residues. The germline CDR1 and CDR2 sequences are MNHEY and SVGAGI. The junction had 9 bases not matched to a gene; V was cut back by 10 bases and J by 1 base.

V is TRBV6-5 and J is TRBJ2-5; TRBD1 or TRBD2 may be the D gene (5 bases each). The CDR3 spans 12 residues. The germline V gene encodes CDR1 MNHEY and CDR2 SVGAGI. Trimming removed 4 bases from V and 6 bases from J, with 9 bases in between. CDR3 nucleotide sequence: TGTGCCAGCAGTTCAGGGAGCCAGACCCAGTACTTC. Protein: CASSSGSQTQYF.

The rearrangement uses TRBV2 and TRBJ1-2; D perhaps matches TRBD1 (5 bases). The length of the CDR3 is 15 residues. V was shortened by 4 bases and J by 2 bases, with 14 bases between the two germline ends. Germline V gene sequence: CDR1 SNHLY, CDR2 FYNNEI. The CDR3 here is CASSVGDPWNYGYTF. CDR3 DNA: TGTGCCAGCAGTGTTGGGGACCCATGGAACTATGGCTACACCTTC.

This clone was seen only a few times. This chain joins TRBV5-1 and TRBJ2-3; 9 nucleotides align to TRBD1. Looked up from germline, CDR1 is SGHRS and CDR2 is YFSETQ. This CDR3 spans 14 amino acids. V gave up 4 bases and J gave up 6 bases; unmatched junction bases: 6. The chain's CDR3 is CASSPGQGRDTQYF. For the CDR3, the DNA is TGCGCCAGCAGCCCGGGACAGGGCAGGGATACGCAGTATTTT.